This passage covers 28 T cell receptor beta chains from one sample sequenced in a study of cytomegalovirus exposure and HLA in healthy donors (dated by TCRdb to about 2017). Library method: the immunoSEQ multiplex PCR assay. The multiplex PCR relied on a mix of 60 forward primers for TCR Vbeta segments and 13 reverse primers for TCR Jbeta segments. TCRdb re-hosts the immuneACCESS table, in-frame sequences only. Its copies lack some clones; in the studies checked, an unresolved V gene accounts for under half of them, and the cause for the rest is not known. The sample data list some 150,000 clones, and approximately 88% of these were observed just once. Approximately 1.4% of the sample lies in the top ten. Specimen: PBMCs. The receptor set was obtained from a woman aged 18-29 years in good health and CMV-seronegative.

This rearrangement joins TRBV7-6 to TRBJ1-1; D is uncertain. Germline loops: CDR1 SGHVS, CDR2 FNYEAQ. Trimming pared 5 bases from V and 2 bases from J, leaving 15 bases between. CDR3 length: 15 amino acids. DNA of the CDR3: TGTGCCAGCAGCACGTCCGCGGGGTCAAACACTGAAGCTTTCTTT. Translation: CASSTSAGSNTEAFF.

This chain links TRBV6-1 with TRBJ1-2; tentatively, D is TRBD1 (6 bases). The V and J ends lost 5 bases and 7 bases respectively, with 11 bases between them. This CDR3 comprises 12 residues. Germline V gene sequence: CDR1 MNHNS, CDR2 SASEGT. The CDR3 loop is CASSPTGSGYTF. CDR3 nucleotide sequence: TGTGCCAGCAGTCCTACAGGGTCTGGCTACACCTTC.

The DNA for the CDR3 is TGTGCCAGCGCGGGGCAGTTAGACGAGCAGTACTTC. Encoded protein: CASAGQLDEQYF. The chain carries TRBV28 and TRBJ2-7; weak D call: TRBD2 (6 bases). This CDR3 region has 12 residues. The germline CDR1 and CDR2 sequences are MDHEN and SYDVKM. Trimming removed 8 bases from V and 5 bases from J, with 13 bases in between.

This clone was seen only once. CDR3 nucleotides: TGCGCCAGCAGAATTCCCTGGCGGGGGAATGCTTCTGGAAACACCATATATTTT. Translation: CASRIPWRGNASGNTIYF. J is TRBJ1-3 and V is TRBV23-1, with D perhaps TRBD1 (5 bases). TRBV23-1 is flagged as an ORF with uncertain function. V was clipped by 6 bases and J by 1 base, with 22 bases between them. The CDR3 extends over 18 amino acids.

The genes are TRBV5-4 and TRBJ1-4; no reliable D call. CDR3 length equals 15 residues. The V gene lost 2 bases and the J gene lost 5 bases, with 13 bases spanning the gap. The germline gives CDR1 SGHNT, CDR2 YYREEE (reference sequence). This CDR3 reads CASSLDQARNEKLFF. DNA for the CDR3: TGTGCCAGCAGCTTAGACCAGGCGAGAAATGAAAAACTGTTTTTT.

This clone was counted once. The J gene is TRBJ1-1, the V gene TRBV5-1; D not certain. Trimming pared 4 bases from V and 2 bases from J, leaving 21 bases between. The CDR3 extends over 17 amino acids. The V gene's germline CDR1 is SGHRS and CDR2 YFSETQ. DNA for the CDR3: TGCGCCAGCAGCCTGGAGTTTGGTGCCAGAATTAACACTGAAGCTTTCTTT. Translating it yields CASSLEFGARINTEAFF.

This clone was seen only once. The genes are TRBV7-2 and TRBJ2-1; TRBD2 matches 7 bases. This CDR3 contains 15 residues. CDR1 is SGHTA, CDR2 FQGNSA, per germline. With 5 bases clipped from V and 4 bases from J, the junction kept 8 bases outside the gene matches. Here the CDR3 reads CASSRLRGSYNEQFF. DNA for the CDR3: TGTGCCAGCAGCAGACTGCGGGGGAGTTACAATGAGCAGTTCTTC. The variable domain in full, completed from reference TRBV7-2 and TRBJ2-1, reads GAGVSQSPSNKVTEKGKDVELRCDPISGHTALYWYRQSLGQGLEFLIYFQGNSAPDKSGLPSDRFSAERTGGSVSTLTIQRTQQEDSAVYLCASSRLRGSYNEQFFGPGTRLTVL.

In nucleotides, the CDR3 is TGTGCCAGCAGCTTAGGTTGGGGGGGGCCGACTTTGTTGGAGCAGTTCTTC. This encodes CASSLGWGGPTLLEQFF. The chain uses TRBV7-9 and TRBJ2-1; D is possibly TRBD2 (7 bases). This CDR3 has 17 amino acids. In germline, CDR1 is SEHNR, CDR2 FQNEAQ (reference sequence). The V end was cut by 1 base, the J end by 10 bases, with 23 bases between.

Note on this clone: Germline is not matched at one junction end, which may reflect a read error. The chain links TRBV7-9 to TRBJ2-3, with TRBD2 as a possible D gene (6 bases). Germline assignment: CDR1 SEHNR and CDR2 FQNEAQ (reference sequence). The CDR3 is 16 amino acids. The CDR3 DNA sequence: TGTTCCAGCAGCTTAGGTGTGGGGGGAAACACAGATACGCAGTATTTT. Amino acid sequence: CSSSLGVGGNTDTQYF.

The chain recombines TRBV4-2 with TRBJ1-1, with D unclear. The length of the CDR3 is 14 residues. The germline V and J ends were trimmed by 1 base and 1 base, with 7 bases remaining between them. Germline V gene lookup returns CDR1 LGHNA and CDR2 YNFKEQ. The CDR3 sequence is CASSQVSANTEAFF. DNA for the CDR3: TGTGCCAGCAGCCAAGTTAGTGCGAACACTGAAGCTTTCTTT.

The V gene is TRBV6-6, the J gene TRBJ1-1; the D is unclear. Germline CDR1 and CDR2: MNHNY and SVGAGI (reference sequence). The CDR3 has 12 residues. Between the trimmed V and J ends, which lost 7 bases and 10 bases, there was a span of 16 bases. Here the CDR3 DNA reads TGTGCCAGCACCGGTGGGATAGCGTTAGCTTTCTTT. Translating it yields CASTGGIALAFF.

The rearrangement links TRBV5-5 to TRBJ2-1; 8 bases fit TRBD2. Germline-derived CDR1 and CDR2 are SGHKS and YYEKEE (reference sequence). J lost 6 bases, V lost 0 bases, and 14 bases had no gene match. The CDR3 spans 18 residues. CDR3 DNA sequence: TGTGCCAGCAGCTTGGCCGTGGTAGCGGGGCGACCTGGCAATGAGCAGTTCTTC. Translating gives CASSLAVVAGRPGNEQFF.

The rearrangement links TRBV30 to TRBJ1-5, with D possibly TRBD1 on 5 matching bases. V lost 0 bases, J lost 2 bases, and 8 bases lay in between. The CDR3 is 14 residues long. Germline CDR1 and CDR2: GTSNPN and SVGIG (reference sequence). The CDR3 DNA is TGTGCCTGGAGTGTAGGGGCGGGCAATCAGCCCCAGCATTTT. Its translation: CAWSVGAGNQPQHF.

The chain is built from TRBV10-3 and TRBJ1-2; no clear D gene. The germline CDR1 and CDR2 sequences are ENHRY and SYGVKD. CDR3 length: 13 amino acids. V dropped 7 bases and J dropped 3 bases, with 12 bases sitting between them. The chain's CDR3 is CAIKTPADYGYTF. CDR3 sequence (DNA): TGTGCCATCAAGACGCCCGCGGACTATGGCTACACCTTC.

This chain links TRBV6-6 with TRBJ1-5, with D tentatively TRBD1 (6 bases). Germline V gene sequence: CDR1 MNHNY, CDR2 SVGAGI (reference sequence). Trimming stripped 6 bases from V and 3 bases from J, with 12 bases between. The CDR3 length is 14 residues. CDR3 amino acids: CASRSGVNNQPQHF. CDR3 bases: TGTGCCAGCAGGTCAGGGGTGAACAATCAGCCCCAGCATTTT.

The chain recombines TRBV2 with TRBJ1-3; D is ambiguous. The CDR3 contains 17 residues. CDR1 SNHLY and CDR2 FYNNEI come from the germline V gene. V was shortened by 3 bases and J by 2 bases, with 17 bases between the two germline ends. The chain's CDR3 is CASSEGFGRIAGNTIYF. The CDR3 bases are TGTGCCAGCAGTGAGGGGTTCGGGAGGATAGCTGGAAACACCATATATTTT. Full variable domain (outside the CDR3, taken from reference TRBV2 and TRBJ1-3): EPEVTQTPSHQVTQMGQEVILRCVPISNHLYFYWYRQILGQKVEFLVSFYNNEISEKSEIFDDQFSVERPDGSNFTLKIRSTKLEDSAMYFCASSEGFGRIAGNTIYFGEGSWLTVV.

V usage is TRBV6-5 and J usage is TRBJ1-4, with 9 bases that match TRBD1. This CDR3 is built from 13 residues. V gave up 6 bases and J gave up 10 bases; unmatched junction bases: 6. Germline-derived CDR1 and CDR2 are MNHEY and SVGAGI. In DNA form, the CDR3 reads TGTGCCAGCAGGGCCGGGACAGGGAGAAAACTGTTTTTT. As protein: CASRAGTGRKLFF.

The V call is TRBV5-4, the J call TRBJ1-1; TRBD1 matches at 7 bases. The CDR3 contains 15 residues. CDR1 and CDR2 from the germline V gene are SGHNT and YYREEE (reference sequence). The J segment lost 1 base and the V segment lost 1 base, leaving 4 bases of the junction unmatched. The CDR3 sequence is CASSLTGTANTEAFF. The CDR3 DNA is TGTGCCAGCAGCTTGACCGGGACAGCGAACACTGAAGCTTTCTTT.

The chain recombines TRBV28 with TRBJ2-3, with 14 bases that match TRBD2. The J segment lost 0 bases and the V segment lost 4 bases, leaving 18 bases of the junction unmatched. CDR3 size: 22 residues. The germline gives CDR1 MDHEN, CDR2 SYDVKM. The CDR3 sequence: CASSYGTSGGPIIPRSTDTQYF. CDR3 DNA: TGTGCCAGCAGTTACGGGACTAGCGGGGGCCCGATTATTCCTAGGAGCACAGATACGCAGTATTTT. Supplemented by reference TRBV28 and TRBJ2-3, the full variable domain reads DVKVTQSSRYLVKRTGEKVFLECVQDMDHENMFWYRQDPGLGLRLIYFSYDVKMKEKGDIPEGYSVSREKKERFSLILESASTNQTSMYLCASSYGTSGGPIIPRSTDTQYFGPGTRLTVL.

The chain is built from TRBV19 and TRBJ1-3; perhaps TRBD1 as D (5 bases). Germline V gene lookup returns CDR1 LNHDA and CDR2 SQIVND (reference sequence). This CDR3 comprises 15 residues. Deletions cut 4 bases from V and 0 bases from J, with 10 bases between. CDR3 DNA: TGTGCCAGTAGTACCGACAGTCACTCTGGAAACACCATATATTTT. This encodes CASSTDSHSGNTIYF.

The chain links TRBV19 to TRBJ1-3; D gene ambiguous. Trimming stripped 1 base from V and 0 bases from J, with 10 bases between. Germline CDR1 is LNHDA and CDR2 is SQIVND (reference sequence). The CDR3 is 16 amino acids. The CDR3 DNA reads as TGTGCCAGTAGTATAGGCCCGGTTAGCTCTGGAAACACCATATATTTT. It is translated as CASSIGPVSSGNTIYF.

This clone has only one observation. The V gene is TRBV9, the J gene TRBJ2-7; 7 bases map to TRBD1. Trimming at V came to 0 bases and at J to 3 bases, leaving 6 bases not matched to a gene. This CDR3 is built from 15 residues. Germline V CDR1 and CDR2: SGDLS, YYNGEE. CDR3 sequence (DNA): TGTGCCAGCAGCGTAGGGTTCAGGGGGATCTACGAGCAGTACTTC. Its translation: CASSVGFRGIYEQYF.

The chain uses TRBV2 and TRBJ1-6; D gene uncertain. Germline lookup yields CDR1 SNHLY and CDR2 FYNNEI. V dropped 2 bases and J dropped 6 bases, with 11 bases sitting between them. This CDR3 spans 15 amino acids. Here the CDR3 reads CASSERLAGNSPLHF. For the CDR3, the DNA is TGTGCCAGCAGTGAACGTCTAGCGGGTAATTCACCCCTCCACTTT.

The V call is TRBV5-6, the J call TRBJ1-1; the D gene is possibly TRBD1 (6 bases). The CDR3 is made up of 15 amino acids. Germline CDR1 SGHDT, CDR2 YYEEEE. Trimming stripped 5 bases from V and 0 bases from J, with 14 bases between. CDR3 amino acids: CASSNTGTLNTEAFF. In DNA, the CDR3 is TGTGCCAGCAGTAATACCGGGACATTGAACACTGAAGCTTTCTTT.

This clone was picked up a small number of times. The gene calls are TRBV4-3 and TRBJ1-1; tentative D call: TRBD1 (5 bases). Looked up from germline, CDR1 is LGHNA and CDR2 is YSLEER. The ends were cut back, 4 bases at V and 2 bases at J, with 14 bases in the middle. The CDR3 contains 15 residues. CDR3 amino acids: CASSPTQGVNTEAFF. CDR3 nucleotides: TGCGCCAGCAGCCCCACCCAAGGGGTTAACACTGAAGCTTTCTTT.

V usage is TRBV7-2 and J usage is TRBJ1-2; D ambiguous. The CDR3 has 13 amino acids. V was shortened by 5 bases and J by 8 bases, with 15 bases between the two germline ends. CDR1 and CDR2 (germline): SGHTA, FQGNSA. The DNA for the CDR3 is TGTGCCAGCAGCGCCCTCGGGAGCGGGGGCTACACCTTC. The encoded protein is CASSALGSGGYTF.

The CDR3: CASSYSRQKMNTEAFF. CDR3 bases: TGTGCCAGCAGTTATTCCCGACAGAAGATGAACACTGAAGCTTTCTTT. The chain combines TRBV6-5 with TRBJ1-1, with a tentative D call TRBD1 (5 bases). Germline CDR1 reads MNHEY; CDR2 reads SVGAGI. The CDR3 covers 16 residues. Trimming pared 3 bases from V and 0 bases from J, leaving 14 bases between.

The gene calls are TRBV27 and TRBJ1-5; maybe TRBD1 (6 bases). CDR3 size: 18 residues. CDR1 is MNHEY and CDR2 is SMNVEV in the germline V gene (reference sequence). Trimming stripped 11 bases from V and 4 bases from J, with 30 bases between. In DNA, the CDR3 is TGTGCCCCCCAAGGCCCCTTCCGTGGCCCTAGGGGGAATCAGCCCCAGCATTTT. Its translation is CAPQGPFRGPRGNQPQHF.